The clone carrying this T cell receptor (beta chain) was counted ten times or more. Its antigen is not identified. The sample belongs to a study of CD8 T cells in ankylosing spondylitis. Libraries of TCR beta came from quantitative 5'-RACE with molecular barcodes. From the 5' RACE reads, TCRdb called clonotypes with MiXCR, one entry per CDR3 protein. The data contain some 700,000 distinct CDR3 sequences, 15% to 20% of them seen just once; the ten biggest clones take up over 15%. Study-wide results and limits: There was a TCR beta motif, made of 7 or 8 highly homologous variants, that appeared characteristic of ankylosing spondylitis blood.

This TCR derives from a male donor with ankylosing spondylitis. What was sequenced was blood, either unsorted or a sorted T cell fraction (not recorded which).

The CDR3: CASSLAENVGSYNEQFF. Here the CDR3 DNA reads TGTGCCAGCAGCTTAGCGGAGAACGTCGGCTCCTACAATGAGCAGTTCTTC. The gene calls are TRBV7-9 and TRBJ2-1; D not resolved. This CDR3 region has 17 residues. Germline V gene lookup returns CDR1 SEHNR and CDR2 FQNEAQ (reference sequence). V shed 0 bases and J shed 0 bases, with 12 bases lying between them.